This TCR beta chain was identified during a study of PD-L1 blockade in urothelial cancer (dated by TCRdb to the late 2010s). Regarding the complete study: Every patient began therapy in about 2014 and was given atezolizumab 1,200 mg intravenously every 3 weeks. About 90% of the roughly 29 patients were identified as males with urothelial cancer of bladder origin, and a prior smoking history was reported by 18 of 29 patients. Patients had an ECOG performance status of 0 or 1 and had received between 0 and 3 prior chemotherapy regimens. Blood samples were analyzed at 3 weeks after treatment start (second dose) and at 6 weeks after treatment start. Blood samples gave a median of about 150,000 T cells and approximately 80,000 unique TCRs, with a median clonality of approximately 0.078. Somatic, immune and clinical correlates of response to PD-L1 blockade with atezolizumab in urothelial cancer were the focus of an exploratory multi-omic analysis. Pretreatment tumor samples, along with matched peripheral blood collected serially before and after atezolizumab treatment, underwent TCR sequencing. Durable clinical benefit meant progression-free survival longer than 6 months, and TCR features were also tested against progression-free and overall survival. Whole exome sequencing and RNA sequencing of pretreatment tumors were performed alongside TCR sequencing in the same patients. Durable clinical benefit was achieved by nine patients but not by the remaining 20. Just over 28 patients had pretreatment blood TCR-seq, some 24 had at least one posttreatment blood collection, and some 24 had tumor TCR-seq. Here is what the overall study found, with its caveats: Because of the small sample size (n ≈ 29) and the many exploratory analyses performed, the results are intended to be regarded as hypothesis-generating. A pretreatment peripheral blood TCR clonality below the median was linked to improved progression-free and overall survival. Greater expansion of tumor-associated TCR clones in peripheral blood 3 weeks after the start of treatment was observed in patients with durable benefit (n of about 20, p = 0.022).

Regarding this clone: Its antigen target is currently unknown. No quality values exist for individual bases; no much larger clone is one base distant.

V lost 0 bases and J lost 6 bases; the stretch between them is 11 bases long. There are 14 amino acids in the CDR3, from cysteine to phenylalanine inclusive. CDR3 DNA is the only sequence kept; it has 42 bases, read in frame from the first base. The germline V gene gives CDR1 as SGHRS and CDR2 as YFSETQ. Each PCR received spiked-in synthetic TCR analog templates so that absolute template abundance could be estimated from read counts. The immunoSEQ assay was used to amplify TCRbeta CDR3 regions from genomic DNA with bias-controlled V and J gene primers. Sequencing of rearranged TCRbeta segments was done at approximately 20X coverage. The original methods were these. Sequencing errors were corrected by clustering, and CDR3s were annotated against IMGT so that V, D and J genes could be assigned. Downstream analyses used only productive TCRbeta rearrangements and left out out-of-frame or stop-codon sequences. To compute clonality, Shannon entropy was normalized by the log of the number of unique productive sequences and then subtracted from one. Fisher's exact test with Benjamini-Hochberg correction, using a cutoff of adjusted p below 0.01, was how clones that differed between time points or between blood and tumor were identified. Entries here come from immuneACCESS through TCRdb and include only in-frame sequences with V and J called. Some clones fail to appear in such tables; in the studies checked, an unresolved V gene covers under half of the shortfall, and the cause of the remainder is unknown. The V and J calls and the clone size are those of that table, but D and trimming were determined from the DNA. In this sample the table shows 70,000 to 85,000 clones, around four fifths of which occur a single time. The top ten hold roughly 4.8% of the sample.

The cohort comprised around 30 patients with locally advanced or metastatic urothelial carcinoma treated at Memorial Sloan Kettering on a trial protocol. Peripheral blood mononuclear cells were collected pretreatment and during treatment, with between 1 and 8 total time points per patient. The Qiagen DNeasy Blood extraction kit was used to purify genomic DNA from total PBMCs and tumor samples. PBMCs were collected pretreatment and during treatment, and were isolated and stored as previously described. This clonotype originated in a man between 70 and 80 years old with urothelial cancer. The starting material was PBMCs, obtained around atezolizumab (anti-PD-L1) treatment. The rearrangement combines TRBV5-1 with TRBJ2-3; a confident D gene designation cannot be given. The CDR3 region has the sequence CASSLVLGSDTQYF. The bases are TGCGCCAGCAGCTTGGTTCTAGGATCCGATACGCAGTATTTT.